These 27 T cell receptor beta chains came from one sample sequenced in a study of blood T cell repertoires in COVID-19 (dated by TCRdb to the early 2020s). To prepare the library, the immunoSEQ multiplex PCR assay was applied. This immuneACCESS table, as held by TCRdb, lists in-frame sequences with V and J called but not all clones. Of the missing ones, under half trace to an unresolved V gene in checked studies; the others have no known cause. The sample table holds 55,000 to 90,000 clones, of which more than 75% were seen once. Roughly 1.4% of the sample is held by the ten biggest clonotypes. The sample was peripheral blood. The receptors stem from a human donor in a cohort sampled during active COVID-19.

The chain employs TRBV4-2 and TRBJ2-1, with 8 nucleotides matching TRBD2. CDR1 and CDR2 from the germline V gene are LGHNA and YNFKEQ. Trimming at V came to 0 bases and at J to 4 bases, leaving 8 bases not matched to a gene. The length of the CDR3 is 17 residues. This CDR3 reads CASSQERREAQYNEQFF. The CDR3 DNA reads TGTGCCAGCAGCCAAGAGCGGCGGGAGGCCCAATACAATGAGCAGTTCTTC.

The genes are TRBV30 and TRBJ2-5, with a tentative D call TRBD1 (6 bases). Germline CDR1 GTSNPN, CDR2 SVGIG (reference sequence). The CDR3 extends over 13 amino acids. V lost 0 bases, J lost 5 bases, and 10 bases lay in between. This CDR3 is CAWSVRRGETQYF. The CDR3 DNA is TGTGCCTGGAGTGTACGCAGGGGTGAGACCCAGTACTTC.

Note on this clone: This same CDR3 is encoded by further DNA sequences in the sample. The chain recombines TRBV14 with TRBJ2-7; 9 nucleotides line up with TRBD2. The germline CDR1 and CDR2 sequences are SGHDN and FVKESK. V was pared by 1 base and J by 4 bases, with 5 bases of the junction left unmatched. The CDR3 runs to 15 residues. In DNA, the CDR3 is TGTGCCAGCAGCCAAGGACTAGCGGACACATACGAGCAGTACTTC. Translating it yields CASSQGLADTYEQYF.

The CDR3 DNA reads as TGTGCCACCAGTCTCCGTAGCAATCAGCCCCAGCATTTT. Translating gives CATSLRSNQPQHF. This chain joins TRBV15 and TRBJ1-5; unclear D gene. The germline V gene has CDR1 LNHNV and CDR2 YYDKDF (reference sequence). V dropped 6 bases and J dropped 0 bases, with 6 bases sitting between them. CDR3 length equals 13 residues.

The chain joins TRBV7-2 to TRBJ2-1, with TRBD2 matching over 7 bases. The CDR3 is 14 amino acids. The V gene's germline CDR1 is SGHTA and CDR2 FQGNSA. The junction had 5 bases not matched to a gene; V was cut back by 4 bases and J by 5 bases. The CDR3, as DNA: TGTGCCAGCAGCTGGGGGGGGTGGGACAATGAGCAGTTCTTC. It yields the protein CASSWGGWDNEQFF.

The chain links TRBV10-2 to TRBJ2-2, with 9 bases aligning to TRBD1. Trimming removed 6 bases from V and 5 bases from J; junction bases left unmatched: 7. Germline CDR1 and CDR2: WSHSY and SAAADI. This CDR3 contains 15 residues. CDR3 in amino acids: CASSGQGRGTGELFF. In DNA, the CDR3 is TGCGCCAGCAGCGGACAGGGGAGAGGGACCGGGGAGCTGTTTTTT.

The V call is TRBV11-2, the J call TRBJ2-1, with 11 positions matching TRBD2. The CDR3 runs 20 residues. After removal of 0 bases from V and 2 bases from J, the junction contained 12 bases not matched to a gene. Germline V lookup: CDR1 SGHAT, CDR2 FQNNGV. CDR3 protein: CASSLDELAGAQFTYNEQFF. The CDR3 nucleotides are TGTGCCAGCAGCTTAGACGAACTAGCGGGAGCCCAATTCACCTACAATGAGCAGTTCTTC.

This chain links TRBV19 with TRBJ2-7, with 8 bases identical to TRBD1. With V trimmed by 3 bases and J by 7 bases, 14 bases remained unmatched. Germline V gene lookup returns CDR1 LNHDA and CDR2 SQIVND (reference sequence). The CDR3 extends over 16 amino acids. CDR3 bases: TGTGCCAGTAGTATCGGACAGGGTAAACCTAACCAAGAGCAGTACTTC. This codes for CASSIGQGKPNQEQYF.

In this sample, this clone turned up a few times. This rearrangement joins TRBV27 to TRBJ2-5; a possible D gene is TRBD2 (6 bases). The CDR3 spans 15 residues. The V end was cut by 3 bases, the J end by 2 bases, with 13 bases between. Germline V gives CDR1 MNHEY, CDR2 SMNVEV (reference sequence). The CDR3 loop reads CASSFRDSLQETQYF. The CDR3 DNA sequence: TGTGCCAGCAGTTTCCGGGACTCGTTGCAAGAGACCCAGTACTTC.

The chain recombines TRBV5-4 with TRBJ1-2, with a tentative D call TRBD1 (5 bases). The CDR3 is 12 residues long. Germline V gene data show CDR1 as SGHNT and CDR2 as YYREEE (reference sequence). V shed 2 bases and J shed 8 bases, with 10 bases lying between them. The CDR3 reads CASSFDPGGYTF. CDR3 bases: TGTGCCAGCAGCTTCGATCCAGGGGGCTACACCTTC.

This chain uses TRBV25-1 with TRBJ2-5; tentative D call: TRBD1 (6 bases). The V and J ends lost 11 bases and 0 bases respectively, with 19 bases between them. This CDR3 region has 15 residues. The germline V gene encodes CDR1 MGHDK and CDR2 SYGVNS. In DNA, the CDR3 is TGTGCCCCCCAGCCGGGACAATGGTACCAAGAGACCCAGTACTTC. Translated: CAPQPGQWYQETQYF. The full variable domain, in which reference TRBV25-1 and TRBJ2-5 provide the parts outside the CDR3, is EADIYQTPRYLVIGTGKKITLECSQTMGHDKMYWYQQDPGMELHLIHYSYGVNSTEKGDLSSESTVSRIRTEHFPLTLESARPSHTSQYLCAPQPGQWYQETQYFGPGTRLLVL.

This clone was seen only once. The chain combines TRBV4-2 with TRBJ2-6; D is undetermined. The germline gives CDR1 LGHNA, CDR2 YNFKEQ. The CDR3 is 16 residues long. With 1 base removed from V and 0 bases from J, the gap between germline ends came to 7 bases. In DNA form, the CDR3 reads TGTGCCAGCAGCCAAGCATACAGCTCTGGGGCCAACGTCCTGACTTTC. Encoded protein: CASSQAYSSGANVLTF.

This chain connects TRBV28 to TRBJ1-2, with a tentative D call TRBD1 (5 bases). Germline V CDR1 and CDR2: MDHEN, SYDVKM. Trimming pared 5 bases from V and 8 bases from J, leaving 18 bases between. The CDR3 is made up of 14 amino acids. CDR3 nucleotide sequence: TGTGCCAGCAGTGGGGGGTATAACATGGGCGGCTACACCTTC. It codes for CASSGGYNMGGYTF.

This clone was counted a single time. The chain is built from TRBV10-2 and TRBJ1-5; the D gene is possibly TRBD1 (5 bases). In germline, CDR1 is WSHSY, CDR2 SAAADI. With 2 bases removed from V and 9 bases from J, the gap between germline ends came to 11 bases. CDR3 length: 13 residues. The CDR3 here is CASSEGAKRPQHF. The CDR3 DNA reads as TGCGCCAGCAGTGAGGGGGCTAAGCGGCCCCAGCATTTT.

The chain combines TRBV6-5 with TRBJ2-7; a possible D gene is TRBD2 (7 bases). The CDR3 is made up of 15 amino acids. The germline V gene has CDR1 MNHEY and CDR2 SVGAGI. V lost 0 bases, J lost 4 bases, and 13 bases lay in between. CDR3 region: CASSYSRGAGYEQYV. Written as DNA, the CDR3 is TGTGCCAGCAGTTACTCCCGGGGGGCTGGATACGAGCAGTACGTC.

The rearrangement links TRBV18 to TRBJ2-6, with D maybe TRBD2 (5 bases). In germline, CDR1 is KGHSH, CDR2 LQKENI. This CDR3 spans 16 amino acids. V dropped 3 bases and J dropped 4 bases, with 13 bases sitting between them. CDR3 DNA: TGTGCCAGCTCACCGCCCGGGGTACGAGGGGCCAACGTCCTGACTTTC. Translation gives CASSPPGVRGANVLTF.

This clone occurred a few times. The CDR3 sequence is CASSRDDLKDEQYF. The CDR3 DNA follows: TGTGCCAGCAGTCGAGACGACTTGAAGGACGAGCAGTACTTC. V and J are TRBV6-5 and TRBJ2-7; D call uncertain. V lost 5 bases and J 5 bases, leaving 16 bases between the germline ends. The length of the CDR3 is 14 residues. Germline CDR1 MNHEY, CDR2 SVGAGI.

Comment on this clone: This same CDR3 is encoded by further DNA sequences in the sample. The chain couples TRBV11-2 to TRBJ1-1; TRBD1 matches 9 bases. In germline, CDR1 is SGHAT, CDR2 FQNNGV. CDR3 length: 13 amino acids. The V and J ends lost 3 bases and 5 bases, in that order; junction bases with no gene match: 1. This chain's CDR3 is CASSFGQGTEAFF. The CDR3 DNA reads as TGTGCCAGCAGCTTTGGACAGGGGACTGAAGCTTTCTTT.

The chain is built from TRBV5-1 and TRBJ2-3; no reliable D call. Looked up from germline, CDR1 is SGHRS and CDR2 is YFSETQ. Trimming cost V 4 bases and J 2 bases, with 8 bases left between them. The CDR3 is 13 amino acids. CDR3 sequence: CASSPFSTDTQYF. As DNA, the CDR3 is TGCGCCAGCAGCCCCTTTTCCACAGATACGCAGTATTTT. Variable domain in full (rest from reference TRBV5-1 and TRBJ2-3): KAGVTQTPRYLIKTRGQQVTLSCSPISGHRSVSWYQQTPGQGLQFLFEYFSETQRNKGNFPGRFSGRQFSNSRSEMNVSTLELGDSALYLCASSPFSTDTQYFGPGTRLTVL.

V and J are TRBV10-2 and TRBJ2-7; D remains ambiguous. With 8 bases removed from V and 2 bases from J, the gap between germline ends came to 10 bases. The length of the CDR3 is 12 residues. Germline V CDR1 and CDR2: WSHSY, SAAADI. The CDR3 sequence: CASGARPYEQYF. DNA for the CDR3: TGCGCCAGCGGAGCCAGACCCTACGAGCAGTACTTC.

V gene TRBV21-1 combines with J gene TRBJ2-7; the table calls TRBD2, which could not be checked here. TRBV21-1 is described as a pseudogene. This CDR3 comprises 18 residues. In nucleotides, the CDR3 is TGTGCCAGCAGGGTGGCTTTTGGAGAGCCGTGTTCTTCCTACGAGCAGTACGTC. Translation: CASRVAFGEPCSSYEQYV.

Only one count was recorded for this clone. The CDR3 is CASSRPLTEGYTF. CDR3 bases: TGTGCCAGTAGTCGGCCGCTCACGGAGGGCTACACCTTC. The chain employs TRBV19 and TRBJ1-2; D unresolved. The CDR3 length is 13 residues. Trimming took off 5 bases at V and 8 bases at J, with 15 bases between the two ends. Germline-derived CDR1 and CDR2 are LNHDA and SQIVND (reference sequence).

This clone was recorded only once. The chain uses TRBV6-1 and TRBJ1-5; D not resolved. Looked up from germline, CDR1 is MNHNS and CDR2 is SASEGT. V was trimmed by 3 bases and J by 1 base, leaving 4 bases between them. The CDR3 consists of 13 residues. Written as DNA, the CDR3 is TGTGCCAGCAGTGATGGCAGCAATCAGCCCCAGCATTTT. This sequence encodes CASSDGSNQPQHF.

The chain uses TRBV18 and TRBJ2-7; 7 bases match TRBD2. The CDR3 loop spans 14 amino acids. Per germline, CDR1 KGHSH and CDR2 LQKENI. With V trimmed by 3 bases and J by 1 base, 3 bases remained unmatched. The CDR3 DNA reads as TGTGCCAGCTCACCTCCTAGCGGTTCCTACGAGCAGTACTTC. Translation: CASSPPSGSYEQYF.

This chain links TRBV3-1 (or the pseudogene TRBV3-2) with TRBJ1-4; TRBD1 might be the D (5 bases). CDR1 LGHDT and CDR2 YNNKEL come from the germline V gene (reference sequence). V lost 4 bases and J 3 bases, leaving 15 bases between the germline ends. This CDR3 spans 16 amino acids. CDR3 nucleotide sequence: TGTGCCAGCAGCCCCCAGTTTACGGGGGCTAATGAAAAACTGTTTTTT. Translated, it gives CASSPQFTGANEKLFF.

Only a few counts were recorded for this clone. The gene calls are TRBV19 and TRBJ2-7; 8 bases align to TRBD2. The germline CDR1 and CDR2 sequences are LNHDA and SQIVND (reference sequence). The length of the CDR3 is 14 residues. V lost 3 bases and J lost 6; bases outside the gene matches: 7. The CDR3 bases are TGTGCCAGTAGTATTGACGGGAGGGCTCGCGAGCAGTACGTC. It yields the protein CASSIDGRAREQYV.

In its sample, this clone was seen once. The V call is TRBV19, the J call TRBJ2-1; 10 bases line up with TRBD2. The V and J ends lost 2 bases and 6 bases, in that order; junction bases with no gene match: 10. The CDR3 has 17 residues. The germline V gene has CDR1 LNHDA and CDR2 SQIVND (reference sequence). The CDR3 DNA is TGTGCCAGTAGTATATATAGCCTAGCGGGAGTTTTCAATGAGCAGTTCTTC. It is translated as CASSIYSLAGVFNEQFF.